One TCR beta chain is described in this entry. The V gene lost 5 bases and the J gene lost 10 bases, with 16 bases spanning the gap. CDR3 length: 13 amino acids. CDR1 is LNHDA and CDR2 is SQIVND in the germline V gene (reference sequence). This sample is drawn from a study of a mutant IDH1 vaccine in newly diagnosed glioma. For the study at large: Treated patients, averaging approximately 40 years, were about 60% male and roughly 38% female. Receipt of radiotherapy, temozolomide, or both preceded the study, and most received both.

Time point in this sample: baseline, week 1 (first vaccination visit). Treatment specified: pre-vaccination baseline after standard-of-care therapy. New astrocytomas of WHO grade 3 or 4 that were IDH1-mutant and ATRX-lost were found in the donors. The table came from immunoSEQ multiplex PCR; TCRdb's copy has only in-frame clones and leaves some out. This table has about 96,000 clones, about four fifths appearing once. This receptor was taken from a man aged 35-49 years with glioma. The gene calls are TRBV19 and TRBJ2-3, with no clear D. This material consisted of PBMCs, taken from a glioma patient treated with radiotherapy, temozolomide or both. CDR3 in DNA: TGTGCCAGTAGTGTGACGGACCTAAAGGCGCAGTATTTT. Translated, it gives CASSVTDLKAQYF.